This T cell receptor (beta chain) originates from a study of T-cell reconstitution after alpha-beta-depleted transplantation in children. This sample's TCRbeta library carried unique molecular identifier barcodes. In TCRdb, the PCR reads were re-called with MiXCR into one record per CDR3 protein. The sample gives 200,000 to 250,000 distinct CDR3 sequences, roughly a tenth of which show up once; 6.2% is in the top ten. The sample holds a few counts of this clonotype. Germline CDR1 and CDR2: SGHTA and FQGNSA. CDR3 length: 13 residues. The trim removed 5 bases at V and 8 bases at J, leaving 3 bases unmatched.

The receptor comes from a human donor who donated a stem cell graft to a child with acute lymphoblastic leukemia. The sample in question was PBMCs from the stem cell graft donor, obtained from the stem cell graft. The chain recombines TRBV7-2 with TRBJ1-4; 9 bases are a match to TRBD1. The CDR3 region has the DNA TGTGCCAGCAGCGCCGGACAGGGGGAAAAACTGTTTTTT. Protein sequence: CASSAGQGEKLFF.